The clone carrying this TCR beta chain was picked up a small number of times. Antigen specificity is unknown. This entry is derived from a study of T cells after yellow fever vaccination. 5'RACE template switching produced TCR cDNA carrying a universal primer site and UMIs. TCRdb re-analysed the 5' RACE reads in MiXCR, keeping a single row per CDR3 protein. The sample yields more than 95,000 distinct CDR3 sequences, roughly 15% seen once. The CDR3 contains 15 residues. J lost 3 bases, V lost 7 bases, and 6 bases had no gene match. Germline assignment: CDR1 MDHEN and CDR2 SYDVKM. Study results and limitations: The appearance of a small share of clonotypes in both CD4 and CD8 compartments was observed. A weaker secondary response peaked on day 5, the primary on day 15. At around 96% for CD4 and almost 90% for CD8, most primary-vaccination clones showed up again after the booster.

The clonotype was recovered from a young man who received the YFV17D yellow fever vaccine. The V gene is TRBV28, the J gene TRBJ2-3; TRBD1 matches at 11 bases. This material consisted of CD8+ T cells sorted from PBMCs, taken 5 days after the yellow fever booster vaccination. CDR3 sequence reads: CASIRDRGLTDTQYF. The CDR3 DNA sequence: TGTGCCAGCATCCGGGACAGGGGGTTGACAGATACGCAGTATTTT.